The clone carrying this TCR beta chain has a count of ten or more. Its cognate antigen is unknown. V lost 4 bases, J lost 4 bases, and 4 bases stayed unmatched. Germline V gene lookup returns CDR1 SGHTA and CDR2 FQGNSA. The CDR3 is made up of 14 amino acids. TCRdb itself ran the reads through MiXCR, one entry per CDR3 protein. This table has fewer than 200,000 distinct CDR3 sequences, roughly a fifth appearing once. The data derive from a study of T cell repertoires in cytomegalovirus infection. Study-wide context: The public TCR beta signatures pointed to both CMV infection and matching HLA type. The study, taken as a whole, reports: In two of eight donors, the top clonotype was HLA-C-restricted CMV-specific. Cumulative public TCR beta family frequency identified carriers of CMV plus the relevant HLA.

This TCR came from a human donor in good health (CMV status not recorded). Some clones in this sample may be carry-over from other donors' samples. The chain joins TRBV7-2 to TRBJ2-5, with 9 bases aligning to TRBD1. Sequenced input: PBMCs. The CDR3 sequence: CASSSTGGLETQYF. In DNA, the CDR3 is TGTGCCAGCAGCTCGACAGGGGGACTAGAGACCCAGTACTTC.